Below, one T cell receptor (beta chain) is given with its context. Its antigen remains unidentified. The data belong to a study of cytomegalovirus exposure and HLA in healthy donors. Study overall: Out of 150 million to 200 million T cells, an earlier analysis found around 120 million unique TCR beta sequences in total. Study results and caveats: Later analysis showed TCR association rates varying by HLA locus, highest for DRB1 and lowest for HLA-C. Reported findings show TCR beta sequences accurately forecast HLA-A and HLA-B alleles in most subjects. Reportedly, cytomegalovirus status was diagnosed with high sensitivity and specificity.

Germline lookup yields CDR1 SGHVS and CDR2 FNYEAQ. The CDR3 covers 15 residues. Trimming shortened V by 1 base and J by 9 bases, and 13 bases separated the two germline ends. 60 Vbeta and 13 Jbeta primers were used in PCR. Profiling relied on immunoSEQ multiplex PCR, and the TCRdb table lists in-frame clones only, not all of them. The table lists fewer than 40,000 clones, 65% to 90% of them singletons, with about 3.6% in the top ten. The sequenced sample was PBMCs. The TCR originated in a woman aged 18-29 years in good health and CMV-seronegative. The rearrangement joins TRBV7-6 to TRBJ1-6; perhaps TRBD1 as D (6 bases). The CDR3 loop is CASSLVGGPSSPLHF. CDR3 coding DNA: TGTGCCAGCAGCTTAGTCGGGGGGCCAAGTTCACCCCTCCACTTT.